Listed here is a single T cell receptor beta chain. What antigen it recognizes has not been identified. No base-level quality is on record; no much larger clone is a single base apart. A single peripheral blood draw of roughly 0.11 L on average was collected from each donor into heparinised tubes. Naive, central memory, regulatory and stem cell-like memory CD4+ T cells were sorted on a BD FACSAria II using a panel including CD45RO, CCR7, CD25, CD127, CD95 and CD27. Purity was above 95% for every sorted population. Right away, PBMCs were isolated by Lymphoprep density gradient centrifugation and were stained directly, with no culture step. So that batch effects would be minimized, each experiment stained and sorted samples in pairs, pairing one healthy donor with one patient. V is pruned by 6 bases and J by 2 bases, leaving 2 bases of the junction without a gene match. As encoded in the germline V gene, CDR1 is SNHLY while CDR2 is FYNNEI. Reading from cysteine to phenylalanine, the CDR3 counts 14 amino acids. The sequence is cut down to CDR3 DNA, 42 bases in frame from base 1.

The source of the sample is a study of beta chain features in type 1 diabetes (dated by TCRdb to between 2018 and 2020). Looking at the study overall: Mean age, gender distribution, total cell number and subset yield were not different between patients and healthy donors. A total of 90 million to 140 million sorted cells were examined across all samples, and RNA yield correlated strongly with the number of cells per subset. In the study, recently diagnosed type 1 diabetes patients and matched healthy donors were compared on the TCRB repertoires of their sorted circulating CD4+ T cell subsets. Regulatory and stem cell-like memory subsets were obtained from only 8 patients and roughly eight healthy donors, while naive and central memory subsets were obtained from all 30 or so donors. Here is what the overall study found, with its caveats: Because the HLA sub-analyses included only small numbers of individuals, any influence of HLA type on TCRB rearrangement was left unresolved. The naive, central memory and regulatory TCRB repertoires appeared to resemble one another more closely among patients than among healthy donors. At VDJ recombination sites, type 1 diabetes patients had fewer insertions and more deleted nucleotides, which implies abnormalities in thymic rearrangement. In all four CD4+ subsets, TCRB CDR3 length was moderately but significantly shorter in type 1 diabetes patients. Because cDNA was sequenced instead of genomic DNA, highly expressing activated cells could be over-represented, though the groups showed no difference in activation or CD3 levels. Shorter templates might have been favored by PCR, but patient and control samples were amplified and corrected together, so both groups would have been affected equally by any skew.

The entire isolated RNA was reverse transcribed using the High Capacity cDNA Reverse Transcription Kit, and thus expressed TCRB transcripts were sequenced. Naive, central memory and regulatory T cell samples underwent deep immunoSEQ sequencing, averaging about 3.57 million total reads per sample. Sorted cells were lysed in RLT buffer and RNA was extracted with DNase-treated RNeasy Micro or Mini kits, depending on cell number. Each cell subset was processed separately to prevent cross-contamination, with patient and healthy donor samples processed together. Using the immunoSEQ multiplex PCR, TCRB sequences were amplified from cDNA into 87-bp fragments spanning the CDR3 region. The amplicons were sequenced using the Illumina HiSeq platform. The authors' pipeline ran thus. Synthetic template baselines were used to correct PCR bias computationally, reads within Hamming distance 2 were collapsed together, and singletons that could not be merged were discarded. Reads were aligned against IMGT so that V, D and J genes, CDR3 length and insertions or deletions at six rearrangement sites could be assigned. Within each subset, clonotype counts were normalized to sorted cell number, and only after that were true diversity and Gini coefficients computed with the tcR R package. The overlap coefficient, calculated on TCRB nucleotide sequences, was used to quantify repertoire sharing. Sourced from immuneACCESS, this table was stored by TCRdb with only in-frame sequences that have V and J called. A share of the clones is absent; for the studies checked, an unresolved V gene accounts for under half, and the remainder has no known explanation. V and J calls and clone size are those listed in that table; D and trimming were worked out from the DNA. The sample has roughly 300,000 clones on record, around 15% of them singletons. The ten largest clones take up more than 6.5% of the sample.

Recombination linked TRBV2 to TRBJ1-2, and 11 junction bases match TRBD1. The clonotype was recovered from a man aged 25 to 45 in good health. Sequencing was done on a sample of central memory CD4+ T cells from blood. Here is the DNA: TGTGCCAGCAGGGGGACAGGGGGGAACTATGGCTACACCTTC. This is translated as CASRGTGGNYGYTF.